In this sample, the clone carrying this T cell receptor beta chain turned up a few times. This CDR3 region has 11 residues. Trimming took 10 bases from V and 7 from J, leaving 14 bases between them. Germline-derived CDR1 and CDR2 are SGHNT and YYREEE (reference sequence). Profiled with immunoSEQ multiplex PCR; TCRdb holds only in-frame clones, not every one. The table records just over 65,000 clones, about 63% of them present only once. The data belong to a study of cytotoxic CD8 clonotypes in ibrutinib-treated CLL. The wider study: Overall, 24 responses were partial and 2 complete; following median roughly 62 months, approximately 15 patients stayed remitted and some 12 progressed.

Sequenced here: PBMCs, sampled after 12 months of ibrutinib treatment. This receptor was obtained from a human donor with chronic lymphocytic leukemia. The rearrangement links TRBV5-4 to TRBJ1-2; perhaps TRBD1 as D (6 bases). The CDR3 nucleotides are TGTGCCGGGCGGGCAGGGGTTGGCTACACCTTC. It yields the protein CAGRAGVGYTF.